This record concerns one TCR beta chain sequence. Antigen unknown. The entry originates in a study of human thymus T cells. Surgeons resected thymus tissue during corrective heart surgery. Corrective surgery for congenital heart defects was being performed on the healthy Finnish infants who served as donors. General study findings and limits: Related work found strong thymic repertoire overlap between unrelated individuals. Within thymic and blood repertoires, V and J gene usage appeared to be biased.

Clones were read by immunoSEQ multiplex PCR, and TCRdb kept only the in-frame ones, dropping some. The sample consists of 120,000 or so clones, more than 90% of them appearing once. CDR1 and CDR2 from the germline V gene are MNHEY and SVGAGI. The CDR3 contains 16 residues. V was clipped by 3 bases and J by 2 bases, with 13 bases between them. This receptor was taken from a boy in the first two years of life with a congenital heart defect but otherwise immunologically healthy. Sequenced input: thymus tissue. This chain uses TRBV6-5 with TRBJ2-2; D ambiguous. The CDR3 reads CASSYYLGGNTGELFF. CDR3 sequence (DNA): TGTGCCAGCAGTTATTATCTTGGTGGAAACACCGGGGAGCTGTTTTTT.